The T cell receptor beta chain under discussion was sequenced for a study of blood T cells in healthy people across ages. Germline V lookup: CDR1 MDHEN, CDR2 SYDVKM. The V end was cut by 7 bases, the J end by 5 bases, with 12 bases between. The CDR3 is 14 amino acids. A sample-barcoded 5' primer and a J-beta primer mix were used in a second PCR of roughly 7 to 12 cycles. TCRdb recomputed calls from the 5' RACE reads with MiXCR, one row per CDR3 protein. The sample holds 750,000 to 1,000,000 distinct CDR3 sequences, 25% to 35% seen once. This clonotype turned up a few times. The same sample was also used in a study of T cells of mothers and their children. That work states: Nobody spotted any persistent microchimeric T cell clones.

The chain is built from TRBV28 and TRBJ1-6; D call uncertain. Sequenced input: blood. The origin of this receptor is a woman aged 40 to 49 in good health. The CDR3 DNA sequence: TGTGCCAGCACCCCCGGGTTAAATAATTCACCCCTCCACTTT. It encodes CASTPGLNNSPLHF.